These T cell receptor beta chains were read from a single sample in a study of HIV-infected children after antiretroviral therapy interruption. TCRdb reprocessed the 3' RACE reads with MiXCR, giving one entry per CDR3 protein. The sample yields some 90,000 distinct CDR3 sequences, approximately 6.9% seen once. This specimen was CD45RA+ CD4+ T cells from PBMCs, pooled from several time points, taken from a donor given antiretroviral therapy, either interrupted or continuous. Source of these receptors: a pool of human donors with HIV. Each CDR3 is given with its conserved first and last residue. Each record gives: CDR3 protein, CDR3 DNA, V gene, D gene, clone size, J gene. D genes are given only for firm matches. Clone size is shown for a subset of rows, as once, few, many or a class of expanded clone.

CDR3aa: CASSFRQRNTEAFF; CDR3nt: TGTGCCAGCAGTTTTAGGCAGAGGAACACTGAAGCTTTCTTT; v_gene: TRBV12-3/TRBV12-4; d_gene: NA; abundance: many; j_gene: TRBJ1-1
CDR3aa: CATSDLTGAFF; CDR3nt: TGTGCCACCAGTGATTTGACCGGAGCTTTCTTT; v_gene: TRBV24-1; d_gene: NA; abundance: NA; j_gene: TRBJ1-1
CDR3aa: CASSVALGRVFF; CDR3nt: TGTGCCAGCAGCGTAGCGTTGGGACGGGTGTTCTTC; v_gene: TRBV6-1; d_gene: NA; abundance: NA; j_gene: TRBJ2-1
CDR3aa: CSARDPRDTGGGYEQYF; CDR3nt: TGCAGTGCTAGAGATCCTCGGGATACAGGGGGCGGGTACGAGCAGTACTTC; v_gene: TRBV20-1; d_gene: TRBD1; abundance: many; j_gene: TRBJ2-7
CDR3aa: CASSVRAGAGEQYF; CDR3nt: TGTGCCAGCAGTGTTCGAGCGGGAGCGGGGGAGCAGTACTTC; v_gene: TRBV2; d_gene: TRBD2; abundance: many; j_gene: TRBJ2-7
CDR3aa: CASSEHNQPQHF; CDR3nt: TGTGCCAGCAGCGAACATAATCAGCCCCAGCATTTT; v_gene: TRBV3-1; d_gene: NA; abundance: many; j_gene: TRBJ1-5
CDR3aa: CASSESDIEAFF; CDR3nt: TGTGCCAGCAGTGAATCCGACATTGAAGCTTTCTTT; v_gene: TRBV2; d_gene: NA; abundance: NA; j_gene: TRBJ1-1
CDR3aa: CASSPDWGEDEQYF; CDR3nt: TGTGCCAGCAGTCCCGACTGGGGGGAGGATGAACAGTACTTC; v_gene: TRBV6-9; d_gene: NA; abundance: few; j_gene: TRBJ2-7
CDR3aa: CSARGQINEKLFF; CDR3nt: TGCAGTGCTCGGGGACAGATAAATGAAAAACTGTTTTTT; v_gene: TRBV20-1; d_gene: TRBD1; abundance: many; j_gene: TRBJ1-4
CDR3aa: CASSGFLYTEAFF; CDR3nt: TGTGCCTCGTCAGGGTTTTTGTACACTGAAGCTTTCTTT; v_gene: TRBV5-6; d_gene: NA; abundance: few; j_gene: TRBJ1-1
CDR3aa: CATPDRGDNSPLHF; CDR3nt: TGTGCCACCCCGGACAGGGGGGATAATTCACCCCTCCACTTT; v_gene: TRBV6-1; d_gene: TRBD1; abundance: many; j_gene: TRBJ1-6
CDR3aa: CASSTGQGRDTQYF; CDR3nt: TGTGCCAGTAGTACAGGACAGGGACGAGATACGCAGTATTTT; v_gene: TRBV19; d_gene: TRBD1; abundance: many; j_gene: TRBJ2-3
CDR3aa: CASSRPGPQETQYF; CDR3nt: TGTGCCAGCAGTCGTCCGGGACCTCAAGAGACCCAGTACTTC; v_gene: TRBV11-1; d_gene: NA; abundance: many; j_gene: TRBJ2-5
CDR3aa: CASSPRTGNTEAFF; CDR3nt: TGTGCCAGCAGTCCTCGGACAGGGAACACTGAAGCTTTCTTT; v_gene: TRBV12-3/TRBV12-4; d_gene: TRBD1; abundance: many; j_gene: TRBJ1-1
CDR3aa: CSVMGTGKDYEQYF; CDR3nt: TGCAGCGTCATGGGGACAGGAAAAGACTACGAGCAGTACTTC; v_gene: TRBV29-1; d_gene: TRBD1; abundance: NA; j_gene: TRBJ2-7
CDR3aa: CASSYSVEETQYF; CDR3nt: TGTGCCAGCAGTTACTCCGTGGAAGAGACCCAGTACTTC; v_gene: TRBV6-5; d_gene: NA; abundance: many; j_gene: TRBJ2-5
CDR3aa: CASSPPGQFSTEAFF; CDR3nt: TGTGCCAGCAGTCCCCCGGGACAGTTCTCCACTGAAGCTTTCTTT; v_gene: TRBV3-1; d_gene: TRBD1; abundance: many; j_gene: TRBJ1-1
CDR3aa: CASRRAGGPKYF; CDR3nt: TGTGCCAGCAGGCGCGCGGGGGGGCCCAAGTACTTC; v_gene: TRBV7-2; d_gene: TRBD2; abundance: many; j_gene: TRBJ2-7
CDR3aa: CASTGGRTETNYGYTF; CDR3nt: TGTGCCAGCACGGGCGGAAGGACTGAGACTAACTATGGCTACACCTTC; v_gene: TRBV28; d_gene: NA; abundance: many; j_gene: TRBJ1-2
CDR3aa: CAQGSTDTQYF; CDR3nt: TGTGCCCAGGGGAGCACAGATACGCAGTATTTT; v_gene: TRBV2; d_gene: NA; abundance: many; j_gene: TRBJ2-3
CDR3aa: CASTGQENYGYTF; CDR3nt: TGTGCCAGCACTGGACAGGAGAACTATGGCTACACCTTC; v_gene: TRBV6-5; d_gene: TRBD1; abundance: many; j_gene: TRBJ1-2
CDR3aa: CATSDNSGTGDGYTF; CDR3nt: TGTGCCACCAGTGATAACTCCGGGACAGGGGATGGCTACACCTTC; v_gene: TRBV24-1; d_gene: TRBD1; abundance: many; j_gene: TRBJ1-2
CDR3aa: CASSQEGFSKNIQYF; CDR3nt: TGTGCCAGCAGCCAAGAGGGTTTTTCCAAAAACATTCAGTACTTC; v_gene: TRBV4-2; d_gene: NA; abundance: many; j_gene: TRBJ2-4
CDR3aa: CASSITRVSDTQYF; CDR3nt: TGTGCCAGTAGTATCACGAGGGTATCAGATACGCAGTATTTT; v_gene: TRBV19; d_gene: NA; abundance: NA; j_gene: TRBJ2-3
CDR3aa: CASSIDQPQHF; CDR3nt: TGTGCCAGCAGCATCGATCAGCCCCAGCATTTT; v_gene: TRBV12-3/TRBV12-4; d_gene: NA; abundance: few; j_gene: TRBJ1-5
CDR3aa: CASSILTGGAGQFF; CDR3nt: TGTGCCAGTAGTATCCTTACAGGGGGCGCGGGGCAGTTCTTC; v_gene: TRBV19; d_gene: TRBD1; abundance: many; j_gene: TRBJ2-1
CDR3aa: CASSQAVGFGYTF; CDR3nt: TGTGCCAGCAGCCAGGCTGTGGGGTTTGGCTACACCTTC; v_gene: TRBV3-1; d_gene: NA; abundance: many; j_gene: TRBJ1-2
CDR3aa: CASSLTGRIYEQYF; CDR3nt: TGTGCCAGCAGCCTTACCGGACGGATTTACGAGCAGTACTTC; v_gene: TRBV3-1; d_gene: NA; abundance: few; j_gene: TRBJ2-7
CDR3aa: CAWSEWGRTEAFF; CDR3nt: TGTGCCTGGAGTGAGTGGGGCCGTACTGAAGCTTTCTTT; v_gene: TRBV30; d_gene: NA; abundance: few; j_gene: TRBJ1-1
CDR3aa: CASISPRTSYEQYF; CDR3nt: TGTGCCAGCATCAGTCCCCGAACCTCCTACGAGCAGTACTTC; v_gene: TRBV2; d_gene: NA; abundance: many; j_gene: TRBJ2-7
CDR3aa: CASSFSNRLNTEAFF; CDR3nt: TGTGCCAGCAGCTTTAGTAACAGACTGAACACTGAAGCTTTCTTT; v_gene: TRBV5-6; d_gene: NA; abundance: many; j_gene: TRBJ1-1
CDR3aa: CASSLTTSTSGREGAKNIQYF; CDR3nt: TGTGCCAGCAGCTTAACGACCTCGACTAGCGGGAGGGAGGGAGCCAAAAACATTCAGTACTTC; v_gene: TRBV7-3; d_gene: TRBD2; abundance: many; j_gene: TRBJ2-4
CDR3aa: CASRRRVAQEKLFF; CDR3nt: TGTGCCAGTAGGAGGCGCGTCGCCCAAGAAAAACTGTTTTTT; v_gene: TRBV19; d_gene: NA; abundance: many; j_gene: TRBJ1-4
CDR3aa: CASGHRGNQPQHF; CDR3nt: TGTGCCAGTGGTCACAGGGGCAATCAGCCCCAGCATTTT; v_gene: TRBV7-3; d_gene: NA; abundance: NA; j_gene: TRBJ1-5
CDR3aa: CASSLLGSTDTQYF; CDR3nt: TGCGCCAGCAGCTTGCTTGGGAGCACAGATACGCAGTATTTT; v_gene: TRBV5-1; d_gene: NA; abundance: many; j_gene: TRBJ2-3